This T cell receptor (beta chain) was found in a study of cytomegalovirus exposure and HLA in healthy donors (dated by TCRdb to about 2017). With regard to the full study: In an earlier analysis of under 750 of the donors, 276 Gb of sequence data and 90 million to 130 million unique TCR beta sequences from about 190 million T cells were reported. All discovery cohort repertoires had been generated on a single sequencing platform. To predict cytomegalovirus infection status, the study combined high-throughput TCR immunosequencing, statistical association of individual TCRs with disease status, and machine learning. An early release that covered 640 HLA-typed donors contained 300 to 350 gigabases of sequencing data and tens of millions of unique TCR sequences. The study aimed to test whether cataloging public T cell receptors could reveal signatures of past pathogen exposure. Donor age, sex, ethnicity and CMV serostatus were compiled together with the repertoire data. On average, about 240,000 unique TCR beta nucleotide sequences were sequenced per donor among 398 genotyped donors of the cohort, with around 19% of those sequences being non-productive. A later analysis re-examined previously published TCR beta repertoires from more than 600 donors and added high-resolution HLA genotyping to investigate patterns of TCR occurrence. Using immunosequencing, the study profiled T cell repertoires from about 620 subjects and related those repertoires to cytomegalovirus serostatus. In a later genetic analysis, genome-wide SNP genotypes for about three fifths of the roughly 670 donors were used, and that subset was treated as a discovery cohort. Among the roughly 400 genotyped donors, around 81% belonged to the genetic ancestry cluster associated with self-reported Caucasian donors. Four to six DR-DQ haplotypes were handled as single units for association and clustering, since linkage in the cohort was strong. Rather than drawing on any new phenotypic data, the later analysis identified candidate immune exposures from TCR beta sequences and the way those sequences occurred across donors. HLA typing included class I and class II loci at four-digit resolution. The number of typed donors differed by locus: roughly 620-630 for A, B, C, DRB1 and DQB1; roughly 510 for DQA1; roughly 600 for DPA1; and roughly 470 for DPB1. Besides the first cohort of some 670 subjects, a separate validation cohort made up of some 110 different subjects was used. An earlier analysis of approximately 500 of the donors applied high-throughput TCR beta sequencing to assess whether each TCR beta V gene segment acted as functional or pseudogenic.

On this clone: No cognate antigen has been identified for it. The record has no base qualities; no much larger clone is one base away.

The library was generated by the immunoSEQ multiplex PCR assay. A mixture of 60 forward primers for TCR Vbeta segments and 13 reverse primers for TCR Jbeta segments was used in the multiplex PCR. A multiplex PCR assay on genomic DNA amplified the CDR3 region of rearranged TCR beta genes. Amplified TCR beta libraries were sequenced as 87-base-pair reads on the Illumina HiSeq System. Turning to the authors' computational methods: In a later analysis, 77 million or so unique TCR beta chains were counted across the roughly 610 repertoires, and some 10 million of these chains were shared by at least two donors. Raw reads were error-corrected and collapsed into unique sequences with a nearest-neighbor algorithm that merged closely related sequences to remove PCR and sequencing errors. CDR3 sequences were aligned to IMGT reference sequences to assign V, D and J gene segments. For a sequence to be retained, at least a six-nucleotide match to both a V gene segment and a J gene segment was required. Rearrangements were classified as productive when the CDR3 lacked stop codons and remained in frame with V and J, and all other rearrangements were classified as non-productive. Following IMGT convention, CDR3 was defined as the stretch from the second conserved V-encoded cysteine up to the conserved J-encoded phenylalanine. The earlier analysis of approximately 500 of the donors excluded sequences that lacked an unambiguous match to a single V gene segment. An earlier analysis of roughly 590 of the donors called V segments functional above 56.7% productive rearrangements and segregating when the between-donor standard deviation exceeded 5%. A statistical classification framework was built for diagnosing cytomegalovirus status from the catalog of TCR beta chain sequences. A later analysis assigned V and J genes by comparing TCR nucleotide sequences with IMGT/GENE-DB human TR gene sequences. A later analysis assigned CDR3 sequences and most-parsimonious VDJ recombination scenarios with the TCRdist pipeline. In a later analysis, each TCR beta chain was defined by its CDR3 amino acid sequence together with its V-gene family, and reads without a unique V-gene family were excluded. In a later analysis, 450 to 600 highly shared, low-generation-probability nucleotide sequences were removed to address suspected cross-contamination and a sequencing artifact. In a later analysis, a clonal expansion index for each public chain was calculated from normalized within-repertoire ranks of inferred template counts. Generation probabilities in a later analysis came from a VDJ recombination model fitted to out-of-frame rearrangements, and those results were checked against IGoR. A later analysis scored TCR-TCR, TCR-HLA and TCR-CMV co-occurrence with hypergeometric tests, applying a repertoire-size bias correction to TCR pairs. False discovery rates were estimated in a later analysis by permuting HLA or CMV assignments 20 times. In a later analysis, co-occurring TCRs were grouped with DBSCAN, and TCRdist sequence similarity was added when clustering was performed within HLA-allele-positive subsets. Repertoires with fewer than 30,000 or more than 120,000 public chains were left out of co-occurrence clustering, as were four to six repertoires with anomalous nucleotide sharing. Drawn from immuneACCESS, this table holds only the in-frame rearrangements with V and J called that TCRdb kept. Clones are partly lost; checked studies trace under half to an unresolved V gene and leave the rest unexplained. For V, J and clone size, that table is used; D and trimming come from the DNA. A total of 150,000 to 200,000 clones appear in this sample, about 80% of them only once. The biggest ten clones account for about 1.9% of the sample.

The cohort consisted of 600 to 750 healthy bone marrow donors. All cohort members were sampled while nominally healthy, although unrecorded immune exposures were likely present. The donor tested CMV seronegative, placing the donor among the approximately 400 seronegative members of the cohort. Every donor gave a peripheral blood sample, and the peripheral blood mononuclear cells from that sample were used for TCR beta sequencing. The Qiagen DNeasy Blood Extraction Kit was used to extract genomic DNA from the blood cell samples. Overall study outcomes, separate from this receptor: According to a later analysis, TCR association rates differed among HLA loci, with DRB1 alleles showing the most associated TCRs and HLA-C alleles showing the fewest. The 87-base-pair reads could not distinguish some IMGT-functional V segments, including TRBV6-2 and TRBV6-3, so those segments were excluded. Correlated functional status among segregating V segments might be attributable to linkage disequilibrium, but an unknown experimental factor could not be ruled out. In a later genetic analysis, a missense DCLRE1C variant was associated with V-gene and J-gene trimming of TCR beta chains, and the association was replicated in an independent cohort. Compared with the approximately 700-donor mean, donors in an Asian-associated ancestry cluster had fewer N-insertions in productive TCRs, according to a later genetic analysis. The sequencing pipeline was judged likely to have produced a cluster of highly shared sequence variants as a technical artifact. At a false discovery rate of 0.05, a later analysis linked some 17,000 TCR beta sequences to specific HLA alleles. Compared with equally common non-associated chains, HLA-associated TCR beta chains in a later analysis were more clonally expanded and had lower generation probabilities. A later analysis reported that several top co-occurrence clusters appeared linked to parvovirus B19, influenza, CMV and Epstein-Barr virus. A total of 150 to 200 TCR beta chains were listed by the study as associated with cytomegalovirus. Three of the identified cytomegalovirus-associated TCR beta chains were confirmed in vitro to be specific for cytomegalovirus antigens. Cytomegalovirus status was reported to be diagnosed by the classifier with high specificity and sensitivity in both the original and validation cohorts. Presence/absence analyses assumed roughly uniform sequencing depth across donors, an assumption that may not hold. About 15 rarely observed V segments, including chromosome 9 orphons, were excluded from the earlier analysis of a few hundred of the donors because counts were too low. In an earlier analysis of some 540 of the donors, most TCR beta V segments appeared in productive rearrangements about 87% or about 30% of the time, broadly matching IMGT annotations. It was suggested by the authors that the approach could potentially be generalized to other disease states and immunological phenotypes. Most TCR sequences were seen in very few donors, while some public TCRs were found in many individuals. In a later analysis, most CMV-associated TCR beta chains were found to appear HLA-restricted, with HLA associations seemingly driven largely by CMV exposure. For the cohort, immune exposure information was limited to CMV serostatus. When HLA alleles, especially DR and DQ, strongly co-occurred, attributing TCR associations to individual alleles was difficult. Because HLA typing was unavailable for some donors at each locus, only the typed subset was used in association tests. Only TCR beta chains were sequenced in this cohort, and the absence of alpha or paired-chain data limited detectable features. A further reported finding was that TCR beta sequences accurately predicted the HLA-A and HLA-B alleles for most subjects in the first cohort.

As encoded in the germline V gene, CDR1 is MGHDK while CDR2 is SYGVNS. The CDR3 covers 15 residues, taking in both the cysteine and the phenylalanine. Left in the record is the CDR3 DNA by itself, 45 bases read in frame from the first base. Clipping removes 5 bases from V and 3 bases from J, with 5 as the unmatched junction base count. The sequence derives from a female donor in good health and CMV-seronegative. The V and J segments used are TRBV25-1 and TRBJ1-4; TRBD1 matches 8 bases in the middle. The sequencing input was PBMCs. For the CDR3, the sequence is CASSTPGQANEKLFF. The sequenced DNA: TGTGCCAGCAGTACTCCGGGACAGGCTAATGAAAAACTGTTTTTT.